The 8 T cell receptor delta chains reported below all come from one sample, sequenced in a study of gamma-delta chains in newborns, infants, children. TCRdb re-identified clones in the reads via CATT. The table has 2,200 or so delta-chain clones, around 1.5% seen once. The specimen sequenced was blood. The receptors come from a child who was a newborn, infant or young child, either healthy, febrile or measles-vaccinated (not recorded which).

This clone was counted between two and nine times. The translation of this DNA and the TCRdb protein of a much larger clone differ at residue 10, probably owing to a read error; the protein shown here is translated from the DNA. The chain couples TRDV2 to TRDJ1, with 8 nucleotides matching TRDD3. The CDR3 extends over 16 amino acids. V shed 5 bases, J shed 0 bases, and the junction held 10 bases outside the gene matches. Germline CDR1 reads GEAIGNYY; CDR2 reads EKD. In DNA, the CDR3 is TGTGCCTGTGGACCTGGGGGACGCCGCTACACCGATAAACTCATCTTT. It encodes CACGPGGRRYTDKLIF.

Worth noting for this clone: A read error likely explains why the TCRdb protein, taken from a much larger clone, differs from this DNA's translation at residue 14; the protein shown is translated from the DNA. This chain connects TRDV1 to TRDJ1; the match to TRDD3 covers 11 bases. From germline, CDR1 is TSWWSYY and CDR2 QGS. V trimming: 2 bases; J trimming: 7 bases; junction bases outside the gene matches: 15. The CDR3 extends over 18 amino acids. The CDR3 here is CALGEFPTLGGYVRKLIF. CDR3 in DNA: TGTGCTCTTGGGGAATTTCCTACCCTTGGGGGATACGTGCGTAAACTCATCTTT.

Within the sample, this clone is large. At the DNA level, this CDR3 is encoded by other sequences in the same sample as well. This chain joins TRDV1 and TRDJ1; no clear D. This CDR3 has 15 residues. V lost 0 bases and J 0 bases, leaving 8 bases between the germline ends. Germline loops: CDR1 TSWWSYY, CDR2 QGS. For the CDR3, the DNA is TGTGCTCTTGGGGAACTCTTACTTTACACCGATAAACTCATCTTT. It encodes CALGELLLYTDKLIF.

In regard to this clone: The TCRdb record carries a much larger clone's protein, which differs from this DNA's translation at residue 12; a read error is the likely cause, and the protein listed here is the DNA translation. The chain combines TRDV1 with TRDJ1, with TRDD3 matching 9 bases. The CDR3 totals 20 residues. The trim removed 2 bases at V and 3 bases at J, leaving 19 bases unmatched. Germline loops: CDR1 TSWWSYY, CDR2 QGS. The DNA of the CDR3 is TGTGCTCTTGGGGAAGCCCCTCCCTTCTGGGGGATGCGCGTCGCCGATAAACTCATCTTT. This gives the protein CALGEAPPFWGMRVADKLIF.

The table lists this clone with a few counts. TCRdb's protein, taken from a much larger clone, differs from this DNA's translation at residue 6, likely owing to a read error; the protein displayed comes from the DNA. This chain uses TRDV1 with TRDJ1; no clear D gene. Germline CDR1 and CDR2: TSWWSYY and QGS. The CDR3 has 19 residues. Trimming left V 4 bases short and J 0 bases short, with 24 bases between. The CDR3 coding sequence is TGTGCTCTTGGGGGCGCACTACGTCTACTCAGGATCGACACCGATAAACTCATCTTT. The encoded protein is CALGGALRLLRIDTDKLIF.

A few counts support this clone. For this DNA, TCRdb reports the protein of a much larger clone, which diverges at residue 6, most likely from a read error; the protein presented here is translated directly from the DNA. J is TRDJ1 and V is TRDV1; 12 positions match TRDD3. After removal of 3 bases from V and 8 bases from J, the junction contained 22 bases not matched to a gene. This CDR3 is built from 20 residues. Germline CDR1 and CDR2: TSWWSYY and QGS. The CDR3 loop reads CALGEAPRVPFLGDTEKLIF. CDR3 DNA: TGTGCTCTTGGGGAGGCCCCTCGGGTCCCCTTTCTGGGGGATACGGAAAAACTCATCTTT.

For this clone: It differs at one base from a far larger clone, so likely a read error. J is TRDJ1 and V is TRDV1; 13 bases map to TRDD3. This CDR3 comprises 27 residues. The germline V gene encodes CDR1 TSWWSYY and CDR2 QGS. For the CDR3, the DNA is TGTGCTCTTGGGGAACCACGAGCCTTCCTACCTTACACTGGGGGATACGCGTATCCCCGTATCACCGATAAACTCACCTTT. It yields the protein CALGEPRAFLPYTGGYAYPRITDKLTF.

This clone has more than one count but fewer than ten. This could be a read error, since a much larger clone is one nucleotide away. At the DNA level, this CDR3 is encoded by other sequences in the same sample as well. V usage is TRDV1 and J usage is TRDJ1, with 7 bases that match TRDD3. Unmatched junction bases numbered 18, after V lost 2 bases and J lost 0 bases. Germline lookup yields CDR1 TSWWSYY and CDR2 QGS. CDR3 length equals 20 residues. The CDR3, as DNA: TGTGCTCTTGGGGAAGGCCGTCCTAGGCCTGGGGGGTTGTACACCGATAAACTCATCTTT. Translation: CALGEGRPRPGGLYTDKLIF.